These 18 T cell receptor beta chains were sequenced from one sample in a study of shared clonotypes between healthy human individuals. This table comes from immunoSEQ multiplex PCR, and its TCRdb copy is limited to in-frame clones, with some not included. This repertoire shows about 2 million clones, about 95% found once; its top ten account for 0.85% to 1.3%. CD45RO-negative CD8 cells positively selected for CCR7 made up the naive population, which excluded terminally differentiated effector memory CD45RA+ cells. The sequencing sample was made of naive CD8+ T cells sorted from blood. The receptors were gathered from a man aged 18 to 29 in good health.

J is TRBJ2-5 and V is TRBV2; maybe TRBD1 (5 bases). Germline CDR1 SNHLY, CDR2 FYNNEI. CDR3 length: 16 amino acids. The germline V and J ends were trimmed by 4 bases and 3 bases, with 18 bases remaining between them. The CDR3 is CASSVKDTSSEETQYF. CDR3 DNA: TGTGCCAGCAGTGTGAAGGACACATCTTCGGAAGAGACCCAGTACTTC.

The genes are TRBV6-5 and TRBJ1-4; TRBD1 agrees at 8 bases. This CDR3 has 15 residues. V trimming: 6 bases; J trimming: 6 bases; junction bases outside the gene matches: 9. Germline V lookup: CDR1 MNHEY, CDR2 SVGAGI. The DNA for the CDR3 is TGTGCCAGCAGCGGACAGGGACGGGAAGATGAAAAACTGTTTTTT. It specifies CASSGQGREDEKLFF.

This chain links TRBV10-2 with TRBJ1-2; perhaps TRBD1 as D (5 bases). Germline CDR1 reads WSHSY; CDR2 reads SAAADI. V lost 4 bases and J 4 bases, leaving 13 bases between the germline ends. CDR3 length: 14 amino acids. CDR3 sequence: CASSVGEYGYGYTF. CDR3 in DNA: TGCGCCAGCAGTGTGGGGGAGTACGGCTATGGCTACACCTTC.

The rearrangement uses TRBV9 and TRBJ1-6, with 9 bases lining up with TRBD1. Germline V gene lookup returns CDR1 SGDLS and CDR2 YYNGEE. The length of the CDR3 is 15 residues. V lost 3 bases and J lost 10; bases outside the gene matches: 8. The CDR3 DNA reads as TGTGCCAGCAGCGCTACCGGGACAGGGTTATCACCCCTCCACTTT. This encodes CASSATGTGLSPLHF. Complete variable domain (other parts from reference TRBV9 and TRBJ1-6): DSGVTQTPKHLITATGQRVTLRCSPRSGDLSVYWYQQSLDQGLQFLIQYYNGEERAKGNILERFSAQQFPDLHSELNLSSLELGDSALYFCASSATGTGLSPLHFGNGTRLTVT.

This clone was counted only a few times. The chain uses TRBV11-2 and TRBJ1-1; D possibly corresponds to TRBD1 (6 bases). CDR3 size: 14 residues. Trimming cost V 5 bases and J 2 bases, with 12 bases left between them. The germline V gene has CDR1 SGHAT and CDR2 FQNNGV. The CDR3: CASSAQGINTEAFF. DNA of the CDR3: TGTGCCAGCAGCGCCCAGGGGATTAACACTGAAGCTTTCTTT.

The chain couples TRBV6-1 to TRBJ2-7, with D maybe TRBD1 (6 bases). Trimming removed 3 bases from V and 1 base from J, with 10 bases in between. Germline assignment: CDR1 MNHNS and CDR2 SASEGT. The CDR3 covers 14 residues. The CDR3 sequence is CASSDQGLSYEQYF. The CDR3 coding sequence is TGTGCCAGCAGTGATCAGGGGTTATCCTACGAGCAGTACTTC.

This clone was counted a single time. The chain is built from TRBV7-3 and TRBJ2-1, with no clear D. Trimming shortened V by 2 bases and J by 5 bases, and 13 bases separated the two germline ends. The germline V gene encodes CDR1 SGHTA and CDR2 FQGTGA. The CDR3 has 15 amino acids. The DNA of the CDR3 is TGTGCCAGCAGCTTAGGCCTCGGATTAAACAATGAGCAGTTCTTC. It translates to CASSLGLGLNNEQFF.

Note on this clone: At the DNA level, this CDR3 is encoded by other sequences in the same sample as well. The chain is built from TRBV6-5 and TRBJ2-7, with 10 bases matching TRBD1. The trim removed 2 bases at V and 5 bases at J, leaving 3 bases unmatched. Looked up from germline, CDR1 is MNHEY and CDR2 is SVGAGI. There are 14 residues in the CDR3. CDR3 sequence: CASSYGTGVNEQYF. The CDR3 DNA reads TGTGCCAGCAGTTACGGGACAGGGGTCAACGAGCAGTACTTC.

The rearrangement joins TRBV5-4 to TRBJ2-3, with 7 nucleotides matching TRBD2. The germline V gene has CDR1 SGHNT and CDR2 YYREEE (reference sequence). CDR3 length: 13 amino acids. V trimming: 6 bases; J trimming: 5 bases; junction bases outside the gene matches: 6. The CDR3 DNA sequence: TGTGCCAGCACCGGACTAGTTAGAGATACGCAGTATTTT. Translated: CASTGLVRDTQYF.

The CDR3 DNA reads TGTGCCAGTAGTTCCAGGCTCCGGGACACGGATGAAAAACTGTTTTTT. Its protein product is CASSSRLRDTDEKLFF. The chain combines TRBV19 with TRBJ1-4; tentative D call: TRBD1 (6 bases). The CDR3 is made up of 16 amino acids. Germline V gene sequence: CDR1 LNHDA, CDR2 SQIVND (reference sequence). Trimming stripped 5 bases from V and 6 bases from J, with 19 bases between.

V gene TRBV28 combines with J gene TRBJ1-4, with TRBD1 matching 8 bases. The V and J ends lost 4 bases and 5 bases, in that order; junction bases with no gene match: 6. Germline assignment: CDR1 MDHEN and CDR2 SYDVKM. This CDR3 is built from 15 residues. The CDR3 coding sequence is TGTGCCAGCAGTTCCCGTCAGGGGGCGAATGAAAAACTGTTTTTT. Protein: CASSSRQGANEKLFF.

The V gene is TRBV7-9, the J gene TRBJ2-5; tentative D call: TRBD2 (5 bases). The CDR3 consists of 15 residues. CDR1 and CDR2 from the germline V gene are SEHNR and FQNEAQ (reference sequence). Trimming shortened V by 3 bases and J by 5 bases, and 16 bases separated the two germline ends. This CDR3 reads CASSFELEPMETQYF. The CDR3 region has the DNA TGTGCCAGCAGCTTTGAACTAGAGCCCATGGAGACCCAGTACTTC.

In regard to this clone: Other nucleotide sequences from this sample produce the same CDR3. The chain has TRBV4-1 and TRBJ2-5, with TRBD2 identical over 8 bases. J lost 2 bases, V lost 2 bases, and 4 bases had no gene match. Germline V gene lookup returns CDR1 MGHRA and CDR2 YSYEKL. The CDR3 is made up of 15 amino acids. The CDR3: CASSQLTSGQETQYF. The DNA of the CDR3 is TGCGCCAGCAGCCAATTAACTAGCGGACAAGAGACCCAGTACTTC.

The rearrangement joins TRBV18 to TRBJ2-7; TRBD2 matches at 8 bases. V gave up 6 bases and J gave up 2 bases; unmatched junction bases: 6. This CDR3 has 14 amino acids. From germline, CDR1 is KGHSH and CDR2 LQKENI. DNA for the CDR3: TGTGCCAGCTCGCTAACTAGCGGCGCCTACGAGCAGTACTTC. Encoded protein: CASSLTSGAYEQYF.

As concerns this clone: This may be a read error: a much more frequent sequence differs by one nucleotide. This rearrangement joins TRBV30 to TRBJ1-1; tentative D call: TRBD1 (5 bases). Germline assignment: CDR1 GTSNPN and CDR2 SVGIG (reference sequence). The CDR3 totals 12 residues. Between the trimmed V and J ends, which lost 4 bases and 5 bases, there was a span of 11 bases. In DNA, the CDR3 is TGTGCCTGGACTCCACAGGTGACTGAAGCTTTCTTT. Its protein product is CAWTPQVTEAFF.

The genes are TRBV19 and TRBJ1-2; 10 bases are shared with TRBD1. The junction had 5 bases not matched to a gene; V was cut back by 5 bases and J by 2 bases. The CDR3 is made up of 15 amino acids. Germline V gene lookup returns CDR1 LNHDA and CDR2 SQIVND (reference sequence). This chain's CDR3 is CASSVTGGENYGYTF. The CDR3 DNA follows: TGTGCCAGTAGTGTGACAGGGGGCGAGAACTATGGCTACACCTTC.

The V and J genes are TRBV27 and TRBJ2-7, with 9 bases matching TRBD2. V lost 11 bases and J lost 6; bases outside the gene matches: 8. Germline V gives CDR1 MNHEY, CDR2 SMNVEV (reference sequence). The CDR3 spans 12 residues. The CDR3 coding sequence is TGTGCCTCGGGACTAGCTTTGGGCGAGCAGTACTTC. This sequence encodes CASGLALGEQYF.

V is TRBV6-5 and J is TRBJ2-1; TRBD2 aligns across 9 bases. Trimming removed 2 bases from V and 1 base from J; junction bases left unmatched: 3. Germline V CDR1 and CDR2: MNHEY, SVGAGI. The CDR3 is 16 amino acids. The CDR3 reads CASSYGSGGSYNEQFF. The CDR3 region has the DNA TGTGCCAGCAGTTACGGTAGCGGGGGTTCCTACAATGAGCAGTTCTTC.